This paragraph reports one T cell receptor (beta chain). The record originates from a study of control samples from healthy donors and cancer patients. Data came from immunoSEQ multiplex PCR; TCRdb stores just in-frame clones and leaves some out. The sample has roughly 81,000 clones; around 83% are singletons. Sample: PBMCs. The TCR originated in a man aged 55 to 69 with head and neck cancer.

CDR3 sequence: CASMWGLAGAGEQYF. The CDR3 DNA follows: TGTGCCAGCATGTGGGGACTAGCGGGAGCGGGTGAGCAGTACTTC. This chain uses TRBV27 with TRBJ2-7; 14 bases map to TRBD2. The junction had 9 bases not matched to a gene; V was cut back by 7 bases and J by 7 bases. CDR3 size: 15 residues. CDR1 and CDR2 from the germline V gene are MNHEY and SMNVEV (reference sequence).